This record covers a single T cell receptor beta chain. The CDR3 consists of 18 residues. Germline-derived CDR1 and CDR2 are SGDLS and YYNGEE. V was trimmed by 1 base and J by 1 base, leaving 20 bases between them. This record comes from a study of blood T cell repertoires in COVID-19. Here immunoSEQ multiplex PCR was the method, and the copy in TCRdb shows in-frame clones only, minus some. The sample shows more than 300,000 clones, approximately 88% of them seen only once. The sequenced sample was peripheral blood. The receptor was derived from a man aged 18 to 30 who had recovered from COVID-19. The chain carries TRBV9 and TRBJ1-1; tentative D call: TRBD1 (5 bases). CDR3 protein: CASSVSPRGGDENTEAFF. CDR3 sequence (DNA): TGTGCCAGCAGCGTATCCCCCCGTGGGGGGGATGAGAACACTGAAGCTTTCTTT.